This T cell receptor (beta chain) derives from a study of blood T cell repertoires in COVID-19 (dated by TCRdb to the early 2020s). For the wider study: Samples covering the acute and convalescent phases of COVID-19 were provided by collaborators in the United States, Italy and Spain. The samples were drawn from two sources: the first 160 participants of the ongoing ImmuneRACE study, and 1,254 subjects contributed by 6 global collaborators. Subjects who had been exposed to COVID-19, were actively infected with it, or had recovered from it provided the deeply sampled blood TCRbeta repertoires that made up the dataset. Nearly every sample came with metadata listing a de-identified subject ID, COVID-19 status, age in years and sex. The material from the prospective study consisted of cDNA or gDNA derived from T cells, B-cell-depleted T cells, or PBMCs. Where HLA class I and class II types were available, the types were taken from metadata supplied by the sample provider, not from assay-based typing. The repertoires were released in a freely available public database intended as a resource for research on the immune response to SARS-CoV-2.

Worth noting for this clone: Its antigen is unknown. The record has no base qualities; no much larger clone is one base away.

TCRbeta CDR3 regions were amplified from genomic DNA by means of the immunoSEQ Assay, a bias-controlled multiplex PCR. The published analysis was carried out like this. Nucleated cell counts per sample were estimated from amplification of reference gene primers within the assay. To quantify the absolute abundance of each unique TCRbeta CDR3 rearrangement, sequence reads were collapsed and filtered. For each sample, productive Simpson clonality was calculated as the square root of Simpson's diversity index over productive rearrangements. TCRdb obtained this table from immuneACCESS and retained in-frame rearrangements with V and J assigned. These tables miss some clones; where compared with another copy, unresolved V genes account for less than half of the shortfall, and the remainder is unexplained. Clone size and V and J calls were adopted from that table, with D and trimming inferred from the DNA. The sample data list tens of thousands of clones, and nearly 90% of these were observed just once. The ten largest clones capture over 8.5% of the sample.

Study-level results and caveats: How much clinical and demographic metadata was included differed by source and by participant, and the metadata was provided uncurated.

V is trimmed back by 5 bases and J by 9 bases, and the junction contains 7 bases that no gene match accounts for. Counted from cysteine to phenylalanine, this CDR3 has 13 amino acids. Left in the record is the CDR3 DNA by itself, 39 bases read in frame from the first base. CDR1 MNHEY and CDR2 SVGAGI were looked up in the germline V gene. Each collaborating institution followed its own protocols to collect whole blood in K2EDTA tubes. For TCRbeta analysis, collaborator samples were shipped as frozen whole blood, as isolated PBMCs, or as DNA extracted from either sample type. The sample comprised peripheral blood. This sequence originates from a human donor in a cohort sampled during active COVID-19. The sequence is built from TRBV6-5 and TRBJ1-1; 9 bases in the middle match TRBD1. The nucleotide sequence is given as TGTGCCAGCAGTAGAGGACAGGGGACTCAAGCTTTCTTT. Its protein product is CASSRGQGTQAFF.